The present T cell receptor (beta chain) was sequenced within a study of T cells in Graves' hyperthyroidism and ophthalmopathy. The junction had 13 bases not matched to a gene; V was cut back by 0 bases and J by 0 bases. Germline lookup yields CDR1 GTSNPN and CDR2 SVGIG (reference sequence). The CDR3 contains 19 residues. Graves' hyperthyroidism was deemed stable given no ophthalmopathy progression within 18 months. This clonotype was observed a few times. The source material, RNA transcripts, was used to amplify TCR beta CDR3 regions. First-round RT-PCR targeting the TCR CDR3 was performed with the HTBI primer set. Using its own MiXCR run on the multiplex PCR reads, TCRdb lists one record per CDR3 protein. The profile shows about 560,000 distinct CDR3 sequences, 16% of them singletons.

The sample consisted of blood. J is TRBJ2-5 and V is TRBV30; the match to TRBD2 covers 10 bases. This sequence originates from a woman between 18 and 30 years old with Graves' hyperthyroidism. The CDR3 DNA reads TGTGCCTGGAGTGTTCGATTCCTAGCGGGAGTAAGGAACCAAGAGACCCAGTACTTC. This gives the protein CAWSVRFLAGVRNQETQYF.